This TCR beta chain originates from a study of PD-1 blockade in classical Hodgkin lymphoma. Regarding the study as a whole: Reasons behind the repertoire differences stay unclear, perhaps disease activity or earlier therapy.

TCRdb's copy holds only in-frame clones and misses some; the assay was immunoSEQ multiplex PCR. The sample consists of 4,000 to 5,000 clones, about four fifths of them appearing once. Time point in this sample: cycle 4 day 1 (C4D1), after five to seven weeks of nivolumab. The patients all showed relapse after autologous stem cell transplantation, while their brentuximab vedotin exposure varied. It was by magnetic negative selection that CD4+ T cells were purified from thawed PBMCs. Comments on this clone: As yet, its antigen is unknown.

The sequencing here drew on CD4+ T cells from blood, taken before the fourth cycle of nivolumab. This receptor was obtained from a human donor with classical Hodgkin lymphoma.

The DNA for the CDR3 is TGCGCCAGCAGCCAAGACGGGGGTAACTCCTATAATTCACCCCTCCACTTT. It encodes CASSQDGGNSYNSPLHF. The gene calls are TRBV4-3 and TRBJ1-6; TRBD1 is a possible D gene (5 bases). The germline CDR1 and CDR2 sequences are LGHNA and YSLEER. The CDR3 has 17 amino acids. V was trimmed by 0 bases and J by 0 bases, leaving 9 bases between them.